These 2 T cell receptor beta chains came from one sample sequenced in a study of glioma-infiltrating T cells. Using RNA template, CDR3s of TCR alpha and beta were amplified with iRepertoire arm-PCR. MiXCR, run by TCRdb on the multiplex PCR reads, gives a single entry per CDR3 protein. This table holds roughly 350,000 distinct CDR3 sequences, approximately 42% found once. The sample was glioma tissue, nonneoplastic brain tissue, or PBMCs (not recorded which). Receptor source: a human donor with low-grade glioma or glioblastoma, undergoing nonglioma brain surgery, or in good health (not recorded which).

About this clonotype itself: This may come from a read error, since a much larger clone is one base off. The rearrangement joins TRBV6-2 or TRBV6-3 to TRBJ2-2; 7 bases are shared with TRBD2. V lost 2 bases and J lost 6; bases outside the gene matches: 0. This CDR3 has 13 residues. The V gene's germline CDR1 is MNHEY and CDR2 SVGEGT. The CDR3 DNA reads as TGTGCCAGCAGTTACCGGGGGGCCGGGGAGCTGTTTTTT. Translating gives CASSYRGAGELFF.

Points on this clonotype: A read error may explain this, as a much larger clone is one base away. V and J are TRBV4-1 and TRBJ1-5, with TRBD1 matching over 9 bases. The junction had 9 bases not matched to a gene; V was cut back by 1 base and J by 8 bases. Germline V gene data show CDR1 as MGHRA and CDR2 as YSYEKL. The CDR3 runs to 16 residues. The CDR3 sequence is CASSQAPGQGNKPQHF. The CDR3 DNA is TGCGCCAGCAGCCAAGCTCCGGGACAGGGAAATAAGCCCCAGCATTTT.